Below, 32 T cell receptor beta chains from the same sample are listed, as sequenced in a study of control samples from healthy donors and cancer patients. The method was immunoSEQ multiplex PCR; TCRdb's version includes in-frame clones alone and lacks a portion of them. The sample shows 64,000 or so clones, around 90% of them seen only once. Sequences were obtained from PBMCs. Receptor source: a man in his forties with colorectal cancer.

The gene calls are TRBV12-2 and TRBJ1-5. TRBV12-2 is labeled a pseudogene. There are 16 residues in the CDR3. This CDR3 reads CASRLVPGPGNQPQHF. Written as DNA, the CDR3 is TGTGCAAGTCGCTTAGTTCCGGGACCAGGCAATCAGCCCCAGCATTTT.

The chain combines TRBV6-5 with TRBJ1-2; D may be TRBD1 (5 bases). Germline CDR1 is MNHEY and CDR2 is SVGAGI. V was clipped by 6 bases and J by 8 bases, with 16 bases between them. The CDR3 is 13 amino acids. This CDR3 reads CASSPQGGGGYTF. Written as DNA, the CDR3 is TGTGCCAGCAGCCCCCAGGGAGGAGGGGGCTACACCTTC.

V gene TRBV6-5 combines with J gene TRBJ1-4; D not certain. Deletions cut 4 bases from V and 0 bases from J, with 9 bases between. Looked up from germline, CDR1 is MNHEY and CDR2 is SVGAGI. The CDR3 length is 15 residues. This CDR3 reads CASSFGGATNEKLFF. The CDR3 nucleotides read TGTGCCAGCAGTTTCGGAGGTGCAACTAATGAAAAACTGTTTTTT.

V and J are TRBV9 and TRBJ1-1, with 11 nucleotides matching TRBD1. J lost 5 bases, V lost 4 bases, and 4 bases had no gene match. The CDR3 has 14 amino acids. Germline CDR1 is SGDLS and CDR2 is YYNGEE. The DNA for the CDR3 is TGTGCCAGCAGCCCAGGGACAGGGGGGACTGAAGCTTTCTTT. This codes for CASSPGTGGTEAFF.

The J gene is TRBJ1-1, the V gene TRBV12-3 or TRBV12-4; no firm D call. Between the trimmed V and J ends, which lost 5 bases and 7 bases, there was a span of 14 bases. The CDR3 covers 13 residues. The CDR3 reads CASSLRGYFEAFF. DNA for the CDR3: TGTGCCAGCAGTCTACGAGGCTATTTTGAAGCTTTCTTT.

This chain links TRBV13 with TRBJ2-3; 8 bases are a match to TRBD2. V lost 3 bases to trimming and J lost 1 base; unmatched junction nucleotides: 3. Germline values: CDR1 PRHDT, CDR2 FYEKMQ (reference sequence). The CDR3 covers 15 residues. The DNA of the CDR3 is TGTGCCAGCAGCTTGAACGGGGGGGGCACAGATACGCAGTATTTT. Translated, it gives CASSLNGGGTDTQYF. The full variable domain, in which reference TRBV13 and TRBJ2-3 provide the parts outside the CDR3, is AAGVIQSPRHLIKEKRETATLKCYPIPRHDTVYWYQQGPGQDPQFLISFYEKMQSDKGSIPDRFSAQQFSDYHSELNMSSLELGDSALYFCASSLNGGGTDTQYFGPGTRLTVL.

The rearrangement links TRBV4-2 to TRBJ1-2; D is perhaps TRBD1 (5 bases). The V and J ends lost 0 bases and 4 bases respectively, with 12 bases between them. The CDR3 totals 15 residues. Germline V gene lookup returns CDR1 LGHNA and CDR2 YNFKEQ. CDR3 DNA: TGTGCCAGCAGCCAAGATCTTGGCCAGGGCTATGGCTACACCTTC. Translated, it gives CASSQDLGQGYGYTF.

The rearrangement joins TRBV5-6 to TRBJ1-2; D is uncertain. CDR3 length equals 12 residues. V lost 2 bases, J lost 8 bases, and 10 bases lay in between. Germline CDR1 SGHDT, CDR2 YYEEEE. The CDR3 loop is CASSLAQGGYTF. The CDR3, as DNA: TGTGCCAGCAGCTTAGCGCAAGGGGGCTACACCTTC.

The chain combines TRBV19 with TRBJ1-2; perhaps TRBD1 as D (6 bases). The germline V gene encodes CDR1 LNHDA and CDR2 SQIVND (reference sequence). There are 12 residues in the CDR3. Trimming stripped 8 bases from V and 2 bases from J, with 9 bases between. The CDR3 is CASLDRNYGYTF. Written as DNA, the CDR3 is TGTGCCAGTTTGGACAGAAACTATGGCTACACCTTC.

The chain carries TRBV7-9 and TRBJ1-1; TRBD1 agrees at 8 bases. The V gene end was trimmed by 5 bases and the J gene end by 10 bases; junction bases not matched to a gene: 6. The CDR3 is 12 amino acids. CDR1 and CDR2 from the germline V gene are SEHNR and FQNEAQ (reference sequence). CDR3 loop: CASSLRTGSAFF. The CDR3 DNA sequence: TGTGCCAGCAGCCTCCGGACAGGGTCAGCTTTCTTT.

This clone was detected only once. The V and J genes are TRBV20-1 and TRBJ1-1; D gene ambiguous. CDR3 length: 11 amino acids. V gave up 1 base and J gave up 8 bases, with 8 bases separating them. CDR1 and CDR2 from the germline V gene are DFQATT and SNEGSKA (reference sequence). The CDR3 sequence is CSARGATEAFF. The CDR3, as DNA: TGCAGTGCTAGAGGGGCCACCGAAGCTTTCTTT.

The rearrangement uses TRBV5-1 and TRBJ1-6; unclear D gene. The CDR3 covers 15 residues. V dropped 0 bases and J dropped 5 bases, with 9 bases sitting between them. Per germline, CDR1 SGHRS and CDR2 YFSETQ. CDR3 sequence reads: CASSLEIADNSPLHF. CDR3 DNA: TGCGCCAGCAGCTTGGAAATCGCGGATAATTCACCCCTCCACTTT.

The chain recombines TRBV29-1 with TRBJ2-4, with D tentatively TRBD2 (6 bases). This CDR3 comprises 12 residues. Trimming cost V 3 bases and J 6 bases, with 9 bases left between them. The V gene's germline CDR1 is SQVTM and CDR2 ANQGSEA. CDR3 sequence (DNA): TGCAGCGTTGAGTCCGGGGGAAACATTCAGTACTTC. It is translated as CSVESGGNIQYF.

The rearrangement links TRBV3-1 (or the pseudogene TRBV3-2) to TRBJ1-4; 7 bases fit TRBD1. Per the germline V gene, CDR1 is LGHDT and CDR2 is YNNKEL (reference sequence). V was pared by 4 bases and J by 4 bases, with 9 bases of the junction left unmatched. The CDR3 is made up of 16 amino acids. This chain's CDR3 is CASSPRPGQLNEKLFF. The CDR3, as DNA: TGTGCCAGCAGCCCCCGGCCGGGACAGCTTAATGAAAAACTGTTTTTT.

V is TRBV11-2 and J is TRBJ2-7; D is uncertain. The V gene's germline CDR1 is SGHAT and CDR2 FQNNGV. Trimming removed 6 bases at V and 2 bases at J, with 17 bases between. The CDR3 length is 15 residues. In DNA form, the CDR3 reads TGTGCCAGCAGAGACCTGTCCAGGCCCCCCTACGAGCAGTACTTC. It is translated as CASRDLSRPPYEQYF. The whole variable domain, remainder taken from reference TRBV11-2 and TRBJ2-7, is EAGVAQSPRYKIIEKRQSVAFWCNPISGHATLYWYQQILGQGPKLLIQFQNNGVVDDSQLPKDRFSAERLKGVDSTLKIQPAKLEDSAVYLCASRDLSRPPYEQYFGPGTRLTVT.

This sequence joins TRBV11-2 and TRBJ1-1; 7 nucleotides line up with TRBD1. The J segment lost 2 bases and the V segment lost 5 bases, leaving 8 bases of the junction unmatched. Germline loops: CDR1 SGHAT, CDR2 FQNNGV. The CDR3 runs to 15 residues. The CDR3 protein is CASSTRQGLNTEAFF. CDR3 DNA: TGTGCCAGCAGCACCCGACAGGGCCTCAACACTGAAGCTTTCTTT.

V usage is TRBV7-2 and J usage is TRBJ2-1; D remains unclear. The CDR3 totals 13 residues. The germline CDR1 and CDR2 sequences are SGHTA and FQGNSA. Trimming shortened V by 7 bases and J by 0 bases, and 7 bases separated the two germline ends. The CDR3 DNA is TGTGCCAGCACCCTGTACTCCTACAATGAGCAGTTCTTC. Translating gives CASTLYSYNEQFF.

This chain links TRBV2 with TRBJ2-1; unclear D gene. The V gene's germline CDR1 is SNHLY and CDR2 FYNNEI. The CDR3 runs to 14 residues. Trimming left V 4 bases short and J 0 bases short, with 7 bases between. The CDR3 DNA reads TGTGCCAGCAGTGTACGGAGCTCCTACAATGAGCAGTTCTTC. This translates into CASSVRSSYNEQFF.

In regard to this clone: One end of the junction fails to match germline, which may point to a read error. The chain couples TRBV5-6 to TRBJ1-1; 7 bases match TRBD1. Germline CDR1 and CDR2: SGHDT and YYEEEE. This CDR3 is 15 amino acids long. CDR3 sequence reads: CASSFWDRENTEVFF. Here the CDR3 DNA reads TGTGCCAGCAGCTTCTGGGACAGAGAAAACACTGAAGTTTTCTTT.

V and J are TRBV7-2 and TRBJ2-2; TRBD1 matches at 7 bases. CDR1 SGHTA and CDR2 FQGNSA come from the germline V gene. The CDR3 contains 15 residues. Unmatched junction bases numbered 4, after V lost 5 bases and J lost 1 base. The CDR3: CASSRWTGNTGELFF. CDR3 coding DNA: TGTGCCAGCAGCCGCTGGACAGGGAACACCGGGGAGCTGTTTTTT. The full variable domain, its missing parts supplied by reference TRBV7-2 and TRBJ2-2, is GAGVSQSPSNKVTEKGKDVELRCDPISGHTALYWYRQSLGQGLEFLIYFQGNSAPDKSGLPSDRFSAERTGGSVSTLTIQRTQQEDSAVYLCASSRWTGNTGELFFGEGSRLTVL.

In DNA, the CDR3 is TGCGCCAGCAGCTCTGGGACCGGGACACTCTATGGCTACACCTTC. Translating gives CASSSGTGTLYGYTF. The V call is TRBV5-1, the J call TRBJ1-2; the D gene is possibly TRBD1 (6 bases). V lost 3 bases and J lost 4, with 16 bases in between. Germline assignment: CDR1 SGHRS and CDR2 YFSETQ. CDR3 size: 15 residues.

This chain connects TRBV6-5 to TRBJ1-3; D ambiguous. Germline CDR1 and CDR2: MNHEY and SVGAGI. The CDR3 covers 15 residues. Trimming cost V 6 bases and J 0 bases, with 12 bases left between them. The CDR3 bases are TGTGCCAGCAGACTTACCGCGAGCTCTGGAAACACCATATATTTT. It is translated as CASRLTASSGNTIYF.

This CDR3 is CASSQGSAPNEQFF. The CDR3, as DNA: TGTGCCAGCAGCCAAGGGTCCGCGCCCAATGAGCAGTTCTTC. The rearrangement uses TRBV4-2 and TRBJ2-1; D remains unclear. V was clipped by 1 base and J by 6 bases, with 10 bases between them. Per germline, CDR1 LGHNA and CDR2 YNFKEQ. The CDR3 length is 14 residues.

V usage is TRBV7-9 and J usage is TRBJ1-2, with 12 bases aligning to TRBD1. Germline V gives CDR1 SEHNR, CDR2 FQNEAQ (reference sequence). There are 15 residues in the CDR3. The trim removed 6 bases at V and 8 bases at J, leaving 10 bases unmatched. The CDR3 sequence: CASSNTGQGAQGYTF. CDR3 DNA sequence: TGTGCCAGCAGTAACACGGGACAGGGGGCGCAGGGCTACACCTTC.

V is TRBV30 and J is TRBJ1-2; D unresolved. The V gene's germline CDR1 is GTSNPN and CDR2 SVGIG (reference sequence). Between the trimmed V and J ends, which lost 0 bases and 1 base, there was a span of 15 bases. There are 16 residues in the CDR3. CDR3 sequence: CAWSVGERTYNYGYTF. CDR3 nucleotides: TGTGCCTGGAGTGTGGGAGAACGAACTTATAACTATGGCTACACCTTC.

This clone was recorded once. This chain uses TRBV3-1 (or the pseudogene TRBV3-2) with TRBJ2-3, with TRBD2 matching 9 bases. CDR1 and CDR2 (germline): LGHDT, YNNKEL (reference sequence). This CDR3 comprises 14 residues. Losses at the gene ends were 6 bases for V and 14 bases for J; bases not matched to a gene: 15. The CDR3 loop reads CASSHTSSGGARYF. CDR3 DNA: TGTGCCAGCAGTCATACGAGTAGCGGGGGAGCGAGGTATTTT.

The chain joins TRBV27 to TRBJ1-1; D gene uncertain. V lost 5 bases to trimming and J lost 14 bases, with 15 bases between them. The CDR3 loop spans 11 amino acids. The V gene's germline CDR1 is MNHEY and CDR2 SMNVEV (reference sequence). This CDR3 reads CASSVVSAVFF. The CDR3 bases are TGTGCCAGCAGTGTCGTCTCAGCGGTGTTCTTT.

This rearrangement joins TRBV6-5 to TRBJ2-2, with 8 positions matching TRBD1. Germline CDR1 reads MNHEY; CDR2 reads SVGAGI. The CDR3 spans 14 residues. J was trimmed by 7 bases and V by 6 bases; bases with no gene match: 7. As DNA, the CDR3 is TGTGCCAGCAGGACGGACAGGGTTAACGGGGAGCTGTTTTTT. Translating gives CASRTDRVNGELFF.

This chain joins TRBV19 and TRBJ1-1; D ambiguous. CDR3 size: 14 residues. Germline assignment: CDR1 LNHDA and CDR2 SQIVND (reference sequence). V was cut by 5 bases and J by 0 bases, with 10 bases left in between. The CDR3 bases are TGTGCCAGTAGTCTGGGCGTCCTGAACACTGAAGCTTTCTTT. The encoded protein is CASSLGVLNTEAFF.

J is TRBJ1-2 and V is TRBV28, with 11 positions matching TRBD1. The CDR3 loop spans 16 amino acids. Germline CDR1 reads MDHEN; CDR2 reads SYDVKM. Losses at the gene ends were 3 bases for V and 6 bases for J; bases not matched to a gene: 9. CDR3 DNA sequence: TGTGCCAGCAGTTTTCGGACAGGGGGCGCGGTACATGGCTACACCTTC. This codes for CASSFRTGGAVHGYTF.

The chain links TRBV18 to TRBJ1-2; 7 bases agree with TRBD1. Germline V gene sequence: CDR1 KGHSH, CDR2 LQKENI. V dropped 4 bases and J dropped 3; count of bases not matched to a gene: 11. CDR3 length: 16 residues. The DNA for the CDR3 is TGTGCCAGCTCACTGAACAGGGGTTCTTCGGACTATGGCTACACCTTC. It is translated as CASSLNRGSSDYGYTF.

The chain couples TRBV18 to TRBJ2-1, with D perhaps TRBD2 (6 bases). Germline lookup yields CDR1 KGHSH and CDR2 LQKENI. The CDR3 runs to 15 residues. Trimming removed 3 bases at V and 3 bases at J, with 12 bases between. The CDR3 is CASSPPRGDYNEQFF. CDR3 bases: TGTGCCAGCTCACCTCCACGCGGGGACTACAATGAGCAGTTCTTC.